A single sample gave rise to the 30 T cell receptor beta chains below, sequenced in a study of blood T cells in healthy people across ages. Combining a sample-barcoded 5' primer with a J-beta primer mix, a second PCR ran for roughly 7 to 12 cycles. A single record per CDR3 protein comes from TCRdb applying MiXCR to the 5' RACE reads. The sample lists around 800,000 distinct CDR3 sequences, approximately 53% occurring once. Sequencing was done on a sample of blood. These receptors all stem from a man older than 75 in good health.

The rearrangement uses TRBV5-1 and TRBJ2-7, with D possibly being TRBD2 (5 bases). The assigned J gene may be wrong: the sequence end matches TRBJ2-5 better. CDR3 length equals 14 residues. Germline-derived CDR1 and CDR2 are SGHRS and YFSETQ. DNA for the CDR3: TGCGCCAGCAGCTTAGAGGGTCTCAAAGAGACCCAGTACTTC. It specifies CASSLEGLKETQYF.

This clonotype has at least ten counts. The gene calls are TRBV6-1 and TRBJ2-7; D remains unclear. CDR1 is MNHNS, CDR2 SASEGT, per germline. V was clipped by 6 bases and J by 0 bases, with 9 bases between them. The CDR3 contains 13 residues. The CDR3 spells CASRGGSSYEQYF. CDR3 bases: TGTGCCAGCAGAGGCGGCAGCTCCTACGAGCAGTACTTC.

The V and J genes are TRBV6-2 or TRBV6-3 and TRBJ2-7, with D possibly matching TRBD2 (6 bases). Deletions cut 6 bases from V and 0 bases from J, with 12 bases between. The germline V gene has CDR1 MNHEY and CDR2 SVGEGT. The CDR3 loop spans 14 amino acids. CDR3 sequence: CASSNGRGSYEQYF. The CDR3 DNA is TGTGCCAGCAGCAACGGGCGGGGCTCCTACGAGCAGTACTTC.

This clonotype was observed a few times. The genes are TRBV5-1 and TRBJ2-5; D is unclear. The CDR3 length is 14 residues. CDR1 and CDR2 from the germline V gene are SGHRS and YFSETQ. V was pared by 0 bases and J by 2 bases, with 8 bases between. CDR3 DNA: TGCGCCAGCAGCTTGGACCACAGACAAGAGACCCAGTACTTC. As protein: CASSLDHRQETQYF.

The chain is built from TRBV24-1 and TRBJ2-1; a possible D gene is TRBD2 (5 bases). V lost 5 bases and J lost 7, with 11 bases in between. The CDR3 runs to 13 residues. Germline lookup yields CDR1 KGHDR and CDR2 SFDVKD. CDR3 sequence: CATSAEPGNEQFF. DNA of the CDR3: TGTGCCACCAGTGCCGAACCGGGGAATGAGCAGTTCTTC.

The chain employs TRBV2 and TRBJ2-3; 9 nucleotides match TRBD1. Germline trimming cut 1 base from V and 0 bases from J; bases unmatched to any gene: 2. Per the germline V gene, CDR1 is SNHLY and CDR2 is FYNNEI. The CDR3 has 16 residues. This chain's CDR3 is CASSEGTGVSTDTQYF. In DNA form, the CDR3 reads TGTGCCAGCAGTGAAGGGACAGGGGTTAGCACAGATACGCAGTATTTT.

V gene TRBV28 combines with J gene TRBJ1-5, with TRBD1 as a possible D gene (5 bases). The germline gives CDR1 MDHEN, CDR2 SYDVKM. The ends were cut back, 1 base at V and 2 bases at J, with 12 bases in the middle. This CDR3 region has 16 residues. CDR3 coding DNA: TGTGCCAGCAGTTTATCAGCAGGGCTGGGCAATCAGCCCCAGCATTTT. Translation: CASSLSAGLGNQPQHF. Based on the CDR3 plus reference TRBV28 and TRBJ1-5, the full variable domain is DVKVTQSSRYLVKRTGEKVFLECVQDMDHENMFWYRQDPGLGLRLIYFSYDVKMKEKGDIPEGYSVSREKKERFSLILESASTNQTSMYLCASSLSAGLGNQPQHFGDGTRLSIL.

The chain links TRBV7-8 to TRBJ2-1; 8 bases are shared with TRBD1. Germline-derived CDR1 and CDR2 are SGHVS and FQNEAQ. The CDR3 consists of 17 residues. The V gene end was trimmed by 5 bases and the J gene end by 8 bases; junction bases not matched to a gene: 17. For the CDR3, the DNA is TGTGCCAGCAGCCCCCGCCCGGGACAGGATTCACAGCATGAGCAGTTCTTC. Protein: CASSPRPGQDSQHEQFF.

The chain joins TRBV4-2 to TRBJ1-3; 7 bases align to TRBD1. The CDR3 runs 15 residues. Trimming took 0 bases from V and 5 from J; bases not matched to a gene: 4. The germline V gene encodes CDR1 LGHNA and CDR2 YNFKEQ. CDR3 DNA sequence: TGTGCCAGCAGCCAAGAGGGACAGTGGAGAAACACCATATATTTT. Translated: CASSQEGQWRNTIYF.

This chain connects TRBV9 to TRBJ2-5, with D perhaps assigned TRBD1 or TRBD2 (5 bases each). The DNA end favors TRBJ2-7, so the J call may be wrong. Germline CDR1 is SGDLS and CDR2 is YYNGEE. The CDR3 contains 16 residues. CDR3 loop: CASSVAAAGGPYEQYF. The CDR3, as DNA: TGTGCCAGCAGCGTAGCTGCTGCTGGGGGACCCTACGAGCAGTACTTC.

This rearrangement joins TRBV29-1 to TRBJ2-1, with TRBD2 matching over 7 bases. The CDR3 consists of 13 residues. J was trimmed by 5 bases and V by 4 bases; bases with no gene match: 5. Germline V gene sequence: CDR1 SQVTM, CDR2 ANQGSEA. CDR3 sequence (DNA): TGCAGCGTTGTACGAGCGGGACACAATGAGCAGTTCTTC. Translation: CSVVRAGHNEQFF.

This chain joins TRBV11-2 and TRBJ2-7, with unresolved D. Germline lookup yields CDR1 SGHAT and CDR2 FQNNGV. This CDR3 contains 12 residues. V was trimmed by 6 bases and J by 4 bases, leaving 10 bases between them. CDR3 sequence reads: CASRLGPYEQYF. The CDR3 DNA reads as TGTGCCAGCAGGCTAGGTCCTTACGAGCAGTACTTC.

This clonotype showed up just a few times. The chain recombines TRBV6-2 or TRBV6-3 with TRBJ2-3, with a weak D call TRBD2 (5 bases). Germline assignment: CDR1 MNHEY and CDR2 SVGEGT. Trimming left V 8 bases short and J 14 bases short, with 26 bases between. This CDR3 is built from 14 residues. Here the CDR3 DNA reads TGTGCCAGCGTTCGGAGCGGCGGGCCCAGATACGCGTATTTT. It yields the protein CASVRSGGPRYAYF.

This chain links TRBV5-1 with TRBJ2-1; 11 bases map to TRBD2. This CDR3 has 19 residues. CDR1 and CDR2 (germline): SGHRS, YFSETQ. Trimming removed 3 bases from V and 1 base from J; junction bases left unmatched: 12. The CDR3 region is CASSSVVSGRALSYNEQFF. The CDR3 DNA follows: TGCGCCAGCAGCTCAGTTGTTAGCGGGAGGGCCCTTTCCTACAATGAGCAGTTCTTC.

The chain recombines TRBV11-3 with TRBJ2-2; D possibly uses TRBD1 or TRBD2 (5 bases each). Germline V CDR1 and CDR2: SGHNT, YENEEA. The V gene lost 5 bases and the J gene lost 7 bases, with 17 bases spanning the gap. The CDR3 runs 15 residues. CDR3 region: CASSPRGGVGGELFF. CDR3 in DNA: TGTGCCAGCAGCCCCCGTGGGGGAGTAGGCGGGGAGCTGTTTTTT.

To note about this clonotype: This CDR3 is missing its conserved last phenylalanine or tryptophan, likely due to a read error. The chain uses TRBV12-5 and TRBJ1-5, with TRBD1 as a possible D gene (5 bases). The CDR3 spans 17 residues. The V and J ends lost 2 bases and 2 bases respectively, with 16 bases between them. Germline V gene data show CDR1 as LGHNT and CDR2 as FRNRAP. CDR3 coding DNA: TGTGCTAGTGGTTTGTGGGCGGGGGGGGTCGGCAATCAGCCCCAGCATTTG. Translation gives CASGLWAGGVGNQPQHL.

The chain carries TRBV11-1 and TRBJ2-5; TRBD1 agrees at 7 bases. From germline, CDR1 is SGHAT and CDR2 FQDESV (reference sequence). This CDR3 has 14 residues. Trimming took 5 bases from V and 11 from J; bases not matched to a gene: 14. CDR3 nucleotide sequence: TGTGCCAGCAGCGACAGGGCCTTGGGTAATGAGCAGTACTTC. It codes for CASSDRALGNEQYF.

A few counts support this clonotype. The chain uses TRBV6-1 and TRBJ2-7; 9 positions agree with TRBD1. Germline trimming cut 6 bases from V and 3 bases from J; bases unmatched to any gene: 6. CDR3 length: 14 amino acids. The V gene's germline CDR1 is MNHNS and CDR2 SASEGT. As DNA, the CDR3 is TGTGCCAGCAGGTTGGGACAGGGCAACTACGAGCAGTACTTC. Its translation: CASRLGQGNYEQYF.

The CDR3 loop reads CSARPPGTVNTGELFF. The DNA for the CDR3 is TGCAGTGCTAGACCCCCGGGGACAGTGAACACCGGGGAGCTGTTTTTT. V is TRBV20-1 and J is TRBJ2-2; 7 bases align to TRBD1. Trimming at V came to 2 bases and at J to 1 base, leaving 7 bases not matched to a gene. From germline, CDR1 is DFQATT and CDR2 SNEGSKA (reference sequence). CDR3 length: 16 residues.

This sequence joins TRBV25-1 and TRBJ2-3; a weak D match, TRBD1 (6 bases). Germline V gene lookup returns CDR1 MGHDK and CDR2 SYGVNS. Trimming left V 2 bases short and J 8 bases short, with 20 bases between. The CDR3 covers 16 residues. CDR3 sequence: CASSEPETGEVGTQYF. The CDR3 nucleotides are TGTGCCAGCAGTGAACCGGAGACAGGAGAAGTGGGTACGCAGTATTTT. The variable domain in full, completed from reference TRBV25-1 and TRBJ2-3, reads EADIYQTPRYLVIGTGKKITLECSQTMGHDKMYWYQQDPGMELHLIHYSYGVNSTEKGDLSSESTVSRIRTEHFPLTLESARPSHTSQYLCASSEPETGEVGTQYFGPGTRLTVL.

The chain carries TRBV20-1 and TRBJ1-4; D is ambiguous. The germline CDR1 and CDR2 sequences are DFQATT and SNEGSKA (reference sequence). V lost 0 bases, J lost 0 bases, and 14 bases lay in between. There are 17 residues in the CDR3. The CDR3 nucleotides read TGCAGTGCTAGAGATCGGTGGCGACACGCAACTAATGAAAAACTGTTTTTT. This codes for CSARDRWRHATNEKLFF.

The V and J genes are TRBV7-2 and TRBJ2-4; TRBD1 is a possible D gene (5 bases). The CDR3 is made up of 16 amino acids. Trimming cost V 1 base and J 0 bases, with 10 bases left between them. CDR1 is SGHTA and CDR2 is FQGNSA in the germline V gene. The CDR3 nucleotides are TGTGCCAGCAGCTTAGACGCAGGGATAGCCAAAAACATTCAGTACTTC. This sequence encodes CASSLDAGIAKNIQYF.

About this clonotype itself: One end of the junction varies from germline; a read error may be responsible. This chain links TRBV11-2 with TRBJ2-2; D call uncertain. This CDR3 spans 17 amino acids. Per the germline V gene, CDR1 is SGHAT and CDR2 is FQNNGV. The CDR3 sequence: CASSPESRPPKTGELFF. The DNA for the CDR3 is TGTGCCAGCAGCCCGGAGTCCCGGCCTCCGAAAACCGGGGAGCTGTTTTTT.

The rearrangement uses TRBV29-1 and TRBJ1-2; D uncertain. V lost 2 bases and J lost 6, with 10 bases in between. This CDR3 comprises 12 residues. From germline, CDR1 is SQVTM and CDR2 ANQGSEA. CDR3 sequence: CSVEPGVDGYTF. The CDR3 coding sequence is TGCAGCGTTGAACCTGGGGTCGATGGCTACACCTTC.

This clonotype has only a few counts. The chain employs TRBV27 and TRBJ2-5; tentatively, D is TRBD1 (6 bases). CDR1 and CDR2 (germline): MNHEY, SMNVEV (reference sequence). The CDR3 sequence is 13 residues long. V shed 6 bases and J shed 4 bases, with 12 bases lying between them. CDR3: CASRNIRGETQYF. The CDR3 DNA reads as TGTGCCAGCAGGAATATCAGGGGAGAGACCCAGTACTTC.

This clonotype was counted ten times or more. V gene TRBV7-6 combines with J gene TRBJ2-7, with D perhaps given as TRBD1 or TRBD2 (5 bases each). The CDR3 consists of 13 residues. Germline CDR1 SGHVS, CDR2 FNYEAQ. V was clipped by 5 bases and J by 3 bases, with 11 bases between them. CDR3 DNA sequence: TGTGCCAGCAGCCCGGGGCCTAACTACGAGCAGTACTTC. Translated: CASSPGPNYEQYF.

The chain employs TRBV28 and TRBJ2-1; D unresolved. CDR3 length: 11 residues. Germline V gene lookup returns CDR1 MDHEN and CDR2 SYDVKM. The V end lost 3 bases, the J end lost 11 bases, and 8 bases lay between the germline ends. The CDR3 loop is CASSLRLQQFF. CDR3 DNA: TGTGCCAGCAGTTTGAGATTGCAGCAGTTCTTC.

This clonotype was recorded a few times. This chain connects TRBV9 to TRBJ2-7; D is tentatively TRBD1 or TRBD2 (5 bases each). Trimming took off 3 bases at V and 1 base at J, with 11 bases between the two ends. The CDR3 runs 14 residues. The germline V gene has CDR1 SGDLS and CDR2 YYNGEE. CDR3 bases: TGTGCCAGCAGCGCCGACGGGGCTTCCTACGAGCAGTACTTC. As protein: CASSADGASYEQYF.

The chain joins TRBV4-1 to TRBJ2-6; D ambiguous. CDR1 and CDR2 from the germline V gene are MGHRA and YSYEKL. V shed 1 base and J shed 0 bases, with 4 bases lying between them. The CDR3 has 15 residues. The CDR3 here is CASSQVNSGANVLTF. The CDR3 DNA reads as TGCGCCAGCAGCCAAGTAAACTCTGGGGCCAACGTCCTGACTTTC.

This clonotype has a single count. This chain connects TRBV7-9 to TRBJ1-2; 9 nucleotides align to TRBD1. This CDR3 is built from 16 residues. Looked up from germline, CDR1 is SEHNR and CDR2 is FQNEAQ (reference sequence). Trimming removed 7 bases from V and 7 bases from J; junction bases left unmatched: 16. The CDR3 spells CASTHQAGQGLSGYTF. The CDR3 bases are TGTGCCAGCACCCACCAAGCGGGACAGGGACTAAGTGGCTACACCTTC.